These 18 T cell receptor beta chains originate from one sample sequenced in a study of control samples from healthy donors and cancer patients. This table comes from immunoSEQ multiplex PCR, and its TCRdb copy is limited to in-frame clones, with some not included. The sample records about 54,000 clones, nearly 96% being singletons. Sequenced material: blood. The receptors stem from a woman in her 30s in good health.

The chain is built from TRBV18 and TRBJ2-7; no clear D gene. V lost 3 bases, J lost 0 bases, and 9 bases lay in between. This CDR3 comprises 14 residues. Germline V CDR1 and CDR2: KGHSH, LQKENI. The CDR3 loop is CASSPAGSSYEQYF. For the CDR3, the DNA is TGTGCCAGCTCACCGGCAGGTTCCTCCTACGAGCAGTACTTC.

The J gene is TRBJ2-7, the V gene TRBV28; D may be TRBD1 (5 bases). Germline V gene sequence: CDR1 MDHEN, CDR2 SYDVKM. The CDR3 length is 14 residues. Trimming took 3 bases from V and 0 from J, leaving 9 bases between them. The CDR3 here is CASSFRTLSYEQYF. In DNA form, the CDR3 reads TGTGCCAGCAGTTTTCGGACACTCTCCTACGAGCAGTACTTC. The full variable domain, in which reference TRBV28 and TRBJ2-7 provide the parts outside the CDR3, is DVKVTQSSRYLVKRTGEKVFLECVQDMDHENMFWYRQDPGLGLRLIYFSYDVKMKEKGDIPEGYSVSREKKERFSLILESASTNQTSMYLCASSFRTLSYEQYFGPGTRLTVT.

The V call is TRBV27, the J call TRBJ1-1, with D unresolved. There are 14 residues in the CDR3. Germline V gene data show CDR1 as MNHEY and CDR2 as SMNVEV (reference sequence). Trimming took 2 bases from V and 1 from J, leaving 8 bases between them. CDR3 in amino acids: CASSLGVGNTEAFF. CDR3 bases: TGTGCCAGCAGTTTAGGCGTGGGGAACACTGAAGCTTTCTTT.

The CDR3 loop reads CASSPPEQGRETQYF. The DNA for the CDR3 is TGTGCCAGCAGCCCTCCAGAACAGGGTAGAGAGACCCAGTACTTC. The chain recombines TRBV7-9 with TRBJ2-5; tentative D call: TRBD1 (6 bases). The CDR3 runs to 15 residues. Trimming cost V 5 bases and J 4 bases, with 17 bases left between them. Germline-derived CDR1 and CDR2 are SEHNR and FQNEAQ (reference sequence).

The chain joins TRBV7-9 to TRBJ2-1, with D tentatively TRBD1 or TRBD2 (6 bases each). The ends were cut back, 3 bases at V and 15 bases at J, with 9 bases in the middle. The CDR3 is made up of 10 amino acids. In germline, CDR1 is SEHNR, CDR2 FQNEAQ (reference sequence). The CDR3 DNA follows: TGTGCCAGCAGCTTGGGGGGCCTGTTCTTC. Amino acids: CASSLGGLFF.

This clone has just one count. The chain links TRBV2 to TRBJ1-2; D unclear. Trimming took off 3 bases at V and 8 bases at J, with 16 bases between the two ends. The CDR3 spans 14 residues. In germline, CDR1 is SNHLY, CDR2 FYNNEI. The CDR3 loop is CASSESSQVGGYTF. Here the CDR3 DNA reads TGTGCCAGCAGTGAGTCTTCGCAGGTCGGCGGCTACACCTTC.

The chain recombines TRBV5-6 with TRBJ1-2, with D unclear. The V end was cut by 0 bases, the J end by 8 bases, with 8 bases between. Germline V gene lookup returns CDR1 SGHDT and CDR2 YYEEEE. The CDR3 totals 12 residues. The CDR3 reads CASSLVGHGYTF. CDR3 sequence (DNA): TGTGCCAGCAGCTTGGTCGGGCACGGCTACACCTTC.

The rearrangement joins TRBV2 to TRBJ2-1; D unresolved. The CDR3 is 13 residues long. V gave up 1 base and J gave up 9 bases, with 10 bases separating them. CDR1 is SNHLY, CDR2 FYNNEI, per germline. This chain's CDR3 is CASSEVRGVEQFF. CDR3 in DNA: TGTGCCAGCAGTGAAGTGAGAGGAGTTGAGCAGTTCTTC.

The chain recombines TRBV6-5 with TRBJ2-1; D might be TRBD2 (5 bases). The CDR3 covers 15 residues. V gave up 0 bases and J gave up 7 bases, with 13 bases separating them. From germline, CDR1 is MNHEY and CDR2 SVGAGI. In DNA, the CDR3 is TGTGCCAGCAGTTACTCGACGGGGTGGGCGAATGAGCAGTTCTTC. Its translation: CASSYSTGWANEQFF.

The genes are TRBV19 and TRBJ2-1; 9 nucleotides line up with TRBD1. The CDR3 length is 14 residues. Germline V gene lookup returns CDR1 LNHDA and CDR2 SQIVND (reference sequence). V dropped 5 bases and J dropped 6; count of bases not matched to a gene: 5. CDR3 coding DNA: TGTGCCAGTAGTGGGACAGGGACGGGCAATGAGCAGTTCTTC. Amino acid sequence: CASSGTGTGNEQFF.

The chain recombines TRBV5-4 with TRBJ1-2, with D perhaps TRBD1 (5 bases). Trimming pared 4 bases from V and 4 bases from J, leaving 14 bases between. The CDR3 is 14 residues long. Germline V CDR1 and CDR2: SGHNT, YYREEE (reference sequence). The CDR3, as DNA: TGTGCCAGCAGCACAGTGACAGAATTCTATGGCTACACCTTC. This encodes CASSTVTEFYGYTF.

V and J are TRBV19 and TRBJ2-3; possibly TRBD2 for D (5 bases). Trimming took off 2 bases at V and 2 bases at J, with 11 bases between the two ends. Germline lookup yields CDR1 LNHDA and CDR2 SQIVND (reference sequence). The CDR3 runs 15 residues. The CDR3 region has the DNA TGTGCCAGTAGTATACTAGCAGCCCCCACAGATACGCAGTATTTT. Its translation: CASSILAAPTDTQYF.

Here the CDR3 DNA reads TGTGCCACCAGCAGAGGACGGAAAAGCTCCTACAATGAGCAGTTCTTC. As protein: CATSRGRKSSYNEQFF. The V and J genes are TRBV15 and TRBJ2-1; D call uncertain. Trimming pared 1 base from V and 0 bases from J, leaving 10 bases between. CDR3 length equals 16 residues. Germline V gives CDR1 LNHNV, CDR2 YYDKDF (reference sequence). Supplemented by reference TRBV15 and TRBJ2-1, the full variable domain reads DAMVIQNPRYQVTQFGKPVTLSCSQTLNHNVMYWYQQKSSQAPKLLFHYYDKDFNNEADTPDNFQSRRPNTSFCFLDIRSPGLGDTAMYLCATSRGRKSSYNEQFFGPGTRLTVL.

The genes are TRBV19 and TRBJ2-7; perhaps TRBD2 as D (5 bases). CDR3 length: 14 amino acids. Per the germline V gene, CDR1 is LNHDA and CDR2 is SQIVND (reference sequence). The V gene lost 5 bases and the J gene lost 4 bases, with 15 bases spanning the gap. The CDR3 is CASSPSRTQYEQYF. CDR3 DNA sequence: TGTGCCAGTAGTCCTTCCCGGACTCAGTACGAGCAGTACTTC.

J is TRBJ1-2 and V is TRBV19; D gene unclear. V shed 3 bases and J shed 3 bases, with 8 bases lying between them. The CDR3 length is 13 residues. CDR1 LNHDA and CDR2 SQIVND come from the germline V gene (reference sequence). CDR3 nucleotide sequence: TGTGCCAGTAGTATGGTGGGCGACTATGGCTACACCTTC. Translated: CASSMVGDYGYTF.

The chain has TRBV7-2 and TRBJ2-7, with D possibly TRBD1 on 7 matching bases. From germline, CDR1 is SGHTA and CDR2 FQGNSA. V shed 1 base and J shed 3 bases, with 13 bases lying between them. The CDR3 runs to 15 residues. The CDR3 DNA reads as TGTGCCAGCAGCTTAGGGGGGGACAGTAGCTACGAGCAGTACTTC. Its translation is CASSLGGDSSYEQYF.

This sequence joins TRBV28 and TRBJ1-1; D is possibly TRBD1 (5 bases). V was clipped by 3 bases and J by 1 base, with 12 bases between them. The CDR3 extends over 15 amino acids. The germline gives CDR1 MDHEN, CDR2 SYDVKM. CDR3 DNA: TGTGCCAGCAGTTTGGCCAGGGCCGGGAACACTGAAGCTTTCTTT. Its translation is CASSLARAGNTEAFF.

J is TRBJ2-2 and V is TRBV27; tentatively, D is TRBD2 (5 bases). V was clipped by 2 bases and J by 6 bases, with 13 bases between them. CDR1 is MNHEY, CDR2 SMNVEV, per germline (reference sequence). The CDR3 totals 15 residues. The CDR3 region has the DNA TGTGCCAGCAGTTTAGAGGCGACCGGGGCCGGGGAGCTGTTTTTT. It encodes CASSLEATGAGELFF.